This T cell receptor (beta chain) was documented in a study of T cells in Graves' hyperthyroidism and ophthalmopathy. Stable hyperthyroidism: no ophthalmopathy progression over 18 months of follow-up. Findings and limits, study-wide: Blood samples included most of the expanded thyroid clonotypes exceeding 0.001. Progression to ophthalmopathy was predicted a median of 6.5 months early. A model of 13 V-J pairs discriminated ophthalmopathy from stable hyperthyroidism.

This clonotype was observed at least ten times. What it recognizes is unknown. Amplification of TCR beta CDR3 regions used RNA as the template. The HTBI primer set drove a first-round RT-PCR of the TCR CDR3. MiXCR was run by TCRdb on the multiplex PCR reads, yielding one entry per CDR3 protein. Among some 740,000 distinct CDR3 sequences, about 15% were seen once, and the ten largest hold around 9.6%. Germline values: CDR1 SGHKS, CDR2 YYEKEE (reference sequence). The V end was cut by 1 base, the J end by 5 bases, with 12 bases between. CDR3 length equals 14 residues. The chain links TRBV5-5 to TRBJ1-2; D ambiguous. Sequenced input: blood. This TCR was recovered from a woman aged 18-35 years with Graves' hyperthyroidism. CDR3 sequence reads: CASSLLPGPYGYTF. As DNA, the CDR3 is TGTGCCAGCAGCTTGTTGCCCGGCCCATATGGCTACACCTTC.